These 8 T cell receptor beta chains were all obtained from the same sample, sequenced in a study of T cell responses to AZD1222 COVID-19 vaccine (dated by TCRdb to 2020 to 2023). The receptor library was made with the immunoSEQ multiplex PCR assay. The source is immuneACCESS, and TCRdb retained only in-frame sequences with V and J called. Part of the clones is not carried over; for the studies checked, unresolved V genes explain less than half of this, and the remainder is unexplained. The sample contains roughly 180,000 clones, 85% to 95% of them found a single time. The ten largest account for 7.5% to 9.5% of the sample. According to the study, the label for this sample's time point signals: baseline before first vaccination. The input for sequencing was peripheral blood, taken on day 0 of AZD1222 vaccination. The origin of the receptors is an adult in good health.

This clone was seen just once. V gene TRBV30 combines with J gene TRBJ1-3; D might be TRBD1 (6 bases). V was clipped by 5 bases and J by 5 bases, with 13 bases between them. The CDR3 extends over 13 amino acids. Germline values: CDR1 GTSNPN, CDR2 SVGIG (reference sequence). The CDR3 spells CAWATGLRNTIYF. In DNA, the CDR3 is TGTGCCTGGGCCACAGGGTTAAGAAACACCATATATTTT.

V usage is TRBV5-1 and J usage is TRBJ1-5; D perhaps matches TRBD1 (6 bases). V dropped 0 bases and J dropped 2 bases, with 9 bases sitting between them. The CDR3 contains 15 residues. Per germline, CDR1 SGHRS and CDR2 YFSETQ. The CDR3 protein is CASSLGGAGNQPQHF. CDR3 sequence (DNA): TGCGCCAGCAGCTTGGGGGGGGCCGGCAATCAGCCCCAGCATTTT.

This chain connects TRBV27 to TRBJ2-3, with D unclear. Per the germline V gene, CDR1 is MNHEY and CDR2 is SMNVEV (reference sequence). Trimming pared 5 bases from V and 5 bases from J, leaving 8 bases between. This CDR3 spans 12 amino acids. CDR3 sequence: CASSPTGDTQYF. The CDR3 DNA follows: TGTGCCAGCAGTCCGACGGGAGATACGCAGTATTTT.

Within the sample, this clone is large. The chain uses TRBV5-1 and TRBJ1-2; 7 nucleotides align to TRBD1. Germline CDR1 reads SGHRS; CDR2 reads YFSETQ. The CDR3 has 16 residues. Losses at the gene ends were 4 bases for V and 2 bases for J; bases not matched to a gene: 11. Here the CDR3 reads CASSVDIGGANYGYTF. CDR3 DNA sequence: TGCGCCAGCAGCGTAGACATAGGGGGCGCGAACTATGGCTACACCTTC.

The chain recombines TRBV5-1 with TRBJ2-2; tentative D call: TRBD1 (5 bases). Germline CDR1 is SGHRS and CDR2 is YFSETQ. The V end lost 7 bases, the J end lost 6 bases, and 16 bases lay between the germline ends. The CDR3 spans 14 residues. CDR3 loop: CASAVTRQSGELFF. CDR3 bases: TGCGCCAGCGCTGTCACCAGACAGTCCGGGGAGCTGTTTTTT. Based on the CDR3 plus reference TRBV5-1 and TRBJ2-2, the full variable domain is KAGVTQTPRYLIKTRGQQVTLSCSPISGHRSVSWYQQTPGQGLQFLFEYFSETQRNKGNFPGRFSGRQFSNSRSEMNVSTLELGDSALYLCASAVTRQSGELFFGEGSRLTVL.

The rearrangement joins TRBV20-1 to TRBJ2-1, with 8 bases lining up with TRBD2. V gave up 3 bases and J gave up 10 bases; unmatched junction bases: 11. The germline V gene encodes CDR1 DFQATT and CDR2 SNEGSKA (reference sequence). The length of the CDR3 is 14 residues. In DNA form, the CDR3 reads TGCAGTGCTAGTTACAGCGGGGGCCTCAGGGAGCAGTTCTTC. Protein: CSASYSGGLREQFF.

This rearrangement joins TRBV28 to TRBJ2-1; D is ambiguous. Trimming took off 2 bases at V and 5 bases at J, with 4 bases between the two ends. The CDR3 has 12 amino acids. Germline values: CDR1 MDHEN, CDR2 SYDVKM. CDR3 in amino acids: CASSLTHNEQFF. Written as DNA, the CDR3 is TGTGCCAGCAGTTTAACCCACAATGAGCAGTTCTTC.

The CDR3: CASSLVVGLAGLTMYEQYF. Here the CDR3 DNA reads TGTGCCAGCAGCTTAGTAGTGGGACTAGCGGGACTGACGATGTACGAGCAGTACTTC. The chain combines TRBV7-2 with TRBJ2-7, with 13 nucleotides matching TRBD2. With V trimmed by 1 base and J by 4 bases, 13 bases remained unmatched. Germline CDR1 reads SGHTA; CDR2 reads FQGNSA. The CDR3 contains 19 residues.